This T cell receptor beta chain comes out of a study of T cells after yellow fever vaccination. Overall study results and limits: Few clonotypes appeared in both CD4 and CD8 compartments. Post-booster repertoires again held most primary-vaccination clones (approximately 96% CD4, about 90% CD8).

This clonotype was seen a handful of times. Antigen unknown. TCRdb redid the calling of the 5' RACE reads with MiXCR, one entry per CDR3 protein. In the table there are 340,000 or so distinct CDR3 sequences, around 13% of which are singletons. Germline CDR1 MNHEY, CDR2 SVGEGT. The CDR3 has 14 amino acids. V lost 4 bases to trimming and J lost 6 bases, with 15 bases between them. V gene TRBV6-2 or TRBV6-3 combines with J gene TRBJ1-1; D remains unclear. This specimen was CD4+ T cells sorted from PBMCs, taken 15 days after the yellow fever booster vaccination. This clonotype originated in a man between 18 and 35 years old who received the YFV17D yellow fever vaccine. The CDR3, as DNA: TGTGCCAGCAGTTCCAGCCAACGGTCCGCTGAAGCTTTCTTT. Its translation: CASSSSQRSAEAFF.